Sequencing of this TCR beta chain was carried out in a study of T cell responses to AZD1222 COVID-19 vaccine. About this clone itself: Antigen: not known.

This CDR3 spans 15 amino acids. Trimming removed 4 bases from V and 7 bases from J; junction bases left unmatched: 6. The germline V gene has CDR1 LNHDA and CDR2 SQIVND (reference sequence). Sequencing was performed with immunoSEQ multiplex PCR; in TCRdb, only in-frame clones are kept and a portion is missing. The sample includes roughly 200,000 clones, more than 85% of them seen just once. Study findings and constraints: Following two doses of AZD1222, Spike-specific TCR breadth and depth rose. Vaccine-associated CD4 TCRs spanned spike, dominant at 160-218 and 743-854. Only a handful of AZD1222 recipients, six or seven in all, had baseline seropositivity. Reports say nearly half of spike-specific TCRs go after unmutated variant regions.

The specimen was peripheral blood, collected on day 0 of MenACWY control vaccination. The receptor's source is an adult in good health. The chain uses TRBV19 and TRBJ1-5; 11 bases line up with TRBD1. The CDR3 sequence is CASSTQDRGPQPQHF. The CDR3 coding sequence is TGTGCCAGTAGTACCCAGGACAGGGGGCCCCAGCCCCAGCATTTT.